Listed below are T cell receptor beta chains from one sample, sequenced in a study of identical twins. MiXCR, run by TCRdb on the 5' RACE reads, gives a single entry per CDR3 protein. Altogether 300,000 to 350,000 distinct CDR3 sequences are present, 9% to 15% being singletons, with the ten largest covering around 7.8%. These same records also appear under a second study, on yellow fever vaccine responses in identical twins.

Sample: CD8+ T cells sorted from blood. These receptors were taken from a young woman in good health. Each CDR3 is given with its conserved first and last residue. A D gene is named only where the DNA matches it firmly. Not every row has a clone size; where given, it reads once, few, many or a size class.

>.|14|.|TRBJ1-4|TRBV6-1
TGTGCCAGCAGCGCCGGGACGAGTAATGAAAAACTGTTTTTT
CASSAGTSNEKLFF
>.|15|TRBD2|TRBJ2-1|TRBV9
TGTGCCAGCAGCGTGGATGGCGGGAGCAACAATGAGCAGTTCTTC
CASSVDGGSNNEQFF
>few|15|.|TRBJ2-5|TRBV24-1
TGTGCCACCAGTGATTTGCGGCAGAACCAAGAGACCCAGTACTTC
CATSDLRQNQETQYF
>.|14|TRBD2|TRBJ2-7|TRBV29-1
TGCAGCGTTGAATTTGGAGCGGGAGCCTACGAGCAGTACTTC
CSVEFGAGAYEQYF
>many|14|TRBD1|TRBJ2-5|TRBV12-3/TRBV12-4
TGTGCCAGCACCCCGGGACAGATCCAAGAGACCCAGTACTTC
CASTPGQIQETQYF
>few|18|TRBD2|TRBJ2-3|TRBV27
TGTGCCAGCAGAGACCGGGGGGTGTGGCGGGAATCCCTTGATACGCAGTATTTT
CASRDRGVWRESLDTQYF
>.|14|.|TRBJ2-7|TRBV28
TGTGCCAGCAGTTTAAGGCCCCTCTCCTACGAGCAGTACTTC
CASSLRPLSYEQYF
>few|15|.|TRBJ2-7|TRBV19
TGTGCCAGTAGTATTTTTTCCAGCCTTGGCTACGAGCAGTACTTC
CASSIFSSLGYEQYF
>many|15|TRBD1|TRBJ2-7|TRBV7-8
TGTGCCAGCAGCTACCCGGGACAGGGGCTTTACGAGCAGTACTTC
CASSYPGQGLYEQYF
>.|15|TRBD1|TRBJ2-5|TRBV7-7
TGTGCCAGCAGCTGGCGACAGGGGGTTGAGGAGACCCAGTACTTC
CASSWRQGVEETQYF
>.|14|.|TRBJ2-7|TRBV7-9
TGTGCCAGCAGCTTAGGGCAGGGAGCTATCGAGCAGTACTTC
CASSLGQGAIEQYF
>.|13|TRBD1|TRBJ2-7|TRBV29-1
TGCAGCGTCAGGACAGGGTCAAGGTACGAGCAGTACTTC
CSVRTGSRYEQYF
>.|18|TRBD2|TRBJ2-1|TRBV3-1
TGTGCCAGCAGCCAAGGGGGACTAGCGGGAGCAACGTACAATGAGCAGTTCTTC
CASSQGGLAGATYNEQFF
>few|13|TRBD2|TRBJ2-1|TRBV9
TGTGCCAGCAGCGCCAGCTGGGAGGGAGAGCAGTTCTTC
CASSASWEGEQFF
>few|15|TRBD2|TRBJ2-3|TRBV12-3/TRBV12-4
TGTGCCAGCAGTTTAGAGGGACTAGGTATCGATACGCAGTATTTT
CASSLEGLGIDTQYF
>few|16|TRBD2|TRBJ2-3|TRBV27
TGTGCCAGCAGTTCCCAGGGACTAGCGGGAGTGGATACGCAGTATTTT
CASSSQGLAGVDTQYF
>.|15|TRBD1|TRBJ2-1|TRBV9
TGTGCCAGCAGTTTTCGGGACAGGGGAGGAGATGAGCAGTTCTTC
CASSFRDRGGDEQFF
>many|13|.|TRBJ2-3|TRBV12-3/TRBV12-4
TGTGCCAGTGGGGCGGACTCCTCAGATACGCAGTATTTT
CASGADSSDTQYF
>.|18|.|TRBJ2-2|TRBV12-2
TGTGCAAGTCGCTTAGCGCGGACGAGTCTTGTCTCTGCCGGGGAGCTGTTTTTT
CASRLARTSLVSAGELFF
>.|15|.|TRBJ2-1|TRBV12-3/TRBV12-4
TGTGCCAGCAGTTTCCCGGCGCCCTCCTACAATGAGCAGTTCTTC
CASSFPAPSYNEQFF
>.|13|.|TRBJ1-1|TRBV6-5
TGTGCCAGCAGTTACTCGACGGGGACTGAAGCTTTCTTT
CASSYSTGTEAFF
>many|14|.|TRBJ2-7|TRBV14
TGTGCCAGCAGCCAAGATCCGACTGTCCACGAGCAGTACTTC
CASSQDPTVHEQYF
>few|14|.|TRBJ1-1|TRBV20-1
TGCAGTGCTAGAGAGGAGACGGAGAACACTGAAGCTTTCTTT
CSAREETENTEAFF
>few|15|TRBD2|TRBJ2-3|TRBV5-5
TGTGCCAGCAGCTTGACTAGCGGAGTCACAGATACGCAGTATTTT
CASSLTSGVTDTQYF
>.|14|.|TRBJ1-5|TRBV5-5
TGTGCCAGCAGCTTGTTTCAGGCAGGGCAGCCCCAGCATTTT
CASSLFQAGQPQHF
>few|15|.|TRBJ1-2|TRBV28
TGTGCCAGCAGCCCCATTGCCACAACTAACTATGGCTACACCTTC
CASSPIATTNYGYTF
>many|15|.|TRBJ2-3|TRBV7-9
TGTGCCAGCAGCTTACGGGACACAGCACCAAACACGCAGTATTTT
CASSLRDTAPNTQYF
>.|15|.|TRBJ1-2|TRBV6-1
TGTGCCAGCAGTGAAAAGTCAACAGGCGGCTATGGCTACACCTTC
CASSEKSTGGYGYTF
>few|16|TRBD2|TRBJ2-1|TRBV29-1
TGCAGCGTTGAAGGGGTTAGCGGGAGGTCCTACAATGAGCAGTTCTTC
CSVEGVSGRSYNEQFF
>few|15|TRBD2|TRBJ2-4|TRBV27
TGTGCCAGCAGTAACCGTGGCAGGGCGGGGGACATTCAGTACTTC
CASSNRGRAGDIQYF
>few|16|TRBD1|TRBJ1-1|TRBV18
TGTGCCAGCTCACCCCCAAGACAGGGGGAGAGCACTGAAGCTTTCTTT
CASSPPRQGESTEAFF
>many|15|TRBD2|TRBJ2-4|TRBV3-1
TGTGCCAGCAGCCAAGACCTGGCGGGAGCGTACATTCAGTACTTC
CASSQDLAGAYIQYF
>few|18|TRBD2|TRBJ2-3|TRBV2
TGTGCCAGCAGTGGTACCGGGACTAGCGGGAGGGCAACAGATACGCAGTATTTT
CASSGTGTSGRATDTQYF
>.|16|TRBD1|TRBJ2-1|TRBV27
TGTGCCAGCAGTCAATTCCGGGACAGCCACTACAATGAGCAGTTCTTC
CASSQFRDSHYNEQFF
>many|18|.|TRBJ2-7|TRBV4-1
TGCGCCAGCAGCCAAGGGGCCTTTCGAGGACGCCGATCCTACGAGCAGTACTTC
CASSQGAFRGRRSYEQYF
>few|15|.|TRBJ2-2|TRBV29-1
TGCAGCGTTGAAGGGTCAGGGGTGGACACCGGGGAGCTGTTTTTT
CSVEGSGVDTGELFF
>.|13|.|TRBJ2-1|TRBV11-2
TGTGCCAGCAGCCATAAGGAGGGCTATGAGCAGTTCTTC
CASSHKEGYEQFF
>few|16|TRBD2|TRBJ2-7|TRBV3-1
TGTGCCAGCAGCCAAGATGAAAGCGGGAGTCAGCACGAGCAGTACTTC
CASSQDESGSQHEQYF
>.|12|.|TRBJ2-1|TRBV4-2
TGTGCCAGCAGCCAAGATGGTCGGGAGTTGTTCTTC
CASSQDGRELFF
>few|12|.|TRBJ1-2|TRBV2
TGTGCCAGCAGGGGGGATTACTATGGCTACACCTTC
CASRGDYYGYTF
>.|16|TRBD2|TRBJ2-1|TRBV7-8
TGTGCCAGCAGCGGGCCGGGACTAGCGGGAGGCAATGAGCAGTTCTTC
CASSGPGLAGGNEQFF
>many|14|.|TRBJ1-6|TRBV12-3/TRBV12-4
TGTGCCAGCAGTTTAGGCAGGGCGGGTTCACCCCTCCACTTT
CASSLGRAGSPLHF